This T cell receptor beta chain was recorded in a study of cytomegalovirus exposure and HLA in healthy donors (dated 2017 in TCRdb). About the investigation overall: According to a later analysis, the 120 or so validation repertoires were produced on the same platform as the roughly 600 repertoires of the first cohort. The study aimed to test whether signatures of past pathogen exposure could be identified by cataloging public T cell receptors. Besides the first cohort of 666 subjects, a separate validation cohort made up of 90 to 150 different subjects was used. To predict cytomegalovirus infection status, the study brought together high-throughput TCR immunosequencing, statistical association of individual TCRs with disease status, and machine learning. Beyond this particular receptor, the publication reports: In vitro tests confirmed that a few of the cytomegalovirus-associated TCR beta chains recognize cytomegalovirus antigens. Across donors, most TCR sequences were observed very rarely, whereas some public TCRs were present in many individuals. A later analysis had no HLA typing for the validation cohort, so co-occurrence there was scored across all 120 repertoires. Subsequent analysis determined that TCRs grouped into clusters in the first cohort also showed a tendency toward co-occurrence across the roughly 120 validation repertoires, and approximately 94% of cluster scores exceeded 0. A total of roughly 160 TCR beta chains were listed by the study as associated with cytomegalovirus. Cytomegalovirus status was reported to be diagnosed by the classifier with high specificity and sensitivity in both the original and validation cohorts. According to the authors, the approach could potentially be generalized to other disease states and immunological phenotypes.

CDR1 and CDR2 (SEHNR, FQNEAQ) derive from the germline V gene (reference sequence). The CDR3 runs 13 residues from the cysteine to the phenylalanine. The retained sequence is limited to the CDR3, 39 bases, with the frame set at the first base. V is clipped by 3 bases and J by 8 bases, and the sequence between their germline boundaries is 13 bases long. Library preparation was by the immunoSEQ multiplex PCR assay. The study's own analysis went as follows. A statistical classification framework was built for diagnosing cytomegalovirus status from the catalog of TCR beta chain sequences. Imported from immuneACCESS, the table was reduced by TCRdb to in-frame sequences with V and J called. These copies leave out some clones; in studies compared against another copy, an unresolved V gene accounts for under half, and the cause of the remainder is not known. V and J calls and clone size are given by that table; D and trimming were obtained from the DNA. The sample data list about 130,000 clones, and roughly 90% of these were observed just once. 1.4% of the sample goes to the ten largest clones.

Donors formed part of the validation cohort, which comprised over a hundred subjects and was distinct from the first cohort of 690 or so subjects. As regards this clone: Its antigen is still unknown. No much larger clonotype is one base removed from it; base qualities were not supplied.

The source is a young man in good health and CMV-seronegative. The sequence joins TRBV7-9 to TRBJ1-2; TRBD1 is perhaps the D gene, given 6 matching bases. The sequenced sample was PBMCs. The nucleotides are TGTGCCAGCAGCTTTCCAGGGGTTAAAGGCTACACCTTC. Its protein reads: CASSFPGVKGYTF.